This T cell receptor (beta chain) emerged from a study of response to subunit inactivated influenza vaccine. TCRdb ran MiXCR on the RT-PCR reads and lists one entry per CDR3 protein. The table includes about 780,000 distinct CDR3 sequences, under 20% detected once. Deletions cut 5 bases from V and 5 bases from J, with 12 bases between. The CDR3 has 13 residues. Germline V lookup: CDR1 SGHTA, CDR2 FQGNSA. In the case of this clonotype: The target antigen is unknown.

Overall study findings and caveats: The study's authors posited that every seasonal influenza vaccination enlists few new T cells.

The chain has TRBV7-2 and TRBJ2-5; D is perhaps TRBD1 (5 bases). The input for sequencing was PBMCs from blood, taken 4 to 6 days after vaccination. This sequence was found in a man in his forties or fifties who received an inactivated influenza vaccine. CDR3 region: CASSLSGSETQYF. For the CDR3, the DNA is TGTGCCAGCAGCCTGTCAGGGTCTGAGACCCAGTACTTC.